Listed below are T cell receptor beta chains from one sample, sequenced in a study of control samples from healthy donors and cancer patients. Profiled with immunoSEQ multiplex PCR; TCRdb holds only in-frame clones, not every one. Of 130,000 or so clones listed, more than 70% are singletons. The specimen sequenced was blood. The receptors come from a man aged 50 or older in good health. Both conserved end residues are part of each CDR3. A D gene is named only where the DNA matches it firmly. A clone size is listed for some rows: how often the clone was seen (once, few, many), or a class if it is expanded.

-,TRBV2,-,TRBJ2-5,TGTGCCAGCACCCTTACTATGAACCAGTACTTC,CASTLTMNQYF
-,TRBV30,-,TRBJ1-3,TGTGCCTGGAGTGGGGAAGGAAGGGCTGGAAACACCATATATTTT,CAWSGEGRAGNTIYF
-,TRBV21-1,-,TRBJ1-5,TGTGCCAGCAGCACCCAAAAGGGGACAGACAGCAATCAGCCCCAGCATTTT,CASSTQKGTDSNQPQHF
-,TRBV7-2,-,TRBJ2-3,TGTGCCAGCAGCCGACAGCTCACAGATACGCAGTATTTT,CASSRQLTDTQYF
-,TRBV5-4,-,TRBJ2-7,TGTGCCAGCAGCTTCGGGGGAGCCTACGAGCAGTACTTC,CASSFGGAYEQYF
once,TRBV6-1,TRBD1,TRBJ2-2,TGTGCCAGCAGTGATTGGAGGACAGGGGCCACCGGGGAGCTGTTTTTT,CASSDWRTGATGELFF
-,TRBV5-6,-,TRBJ2-7,TGTGCCAGCAGCTTAGAAACTACCCCCTCGAACGAGCAGTACTTC,CASSLETTPSNEQYF
-,TRBV27,-,TRBJ2-7,TGTGCCAGCAGTCCGAGACAGGTGGCCCACGAGCAGTACTTC,CASSPRQVAHEQYF
-,TRBV19,-,TRBJ1-5,TGTGCCAGTAGTTCAGGGAGGGTCAATCAGCCCCAGCATTTT,CASSSGRVNQPQHF
-,TRBV28,-,TRBJ2-2,TGTGCCAGCAGTTCCTGGACGGTCACCGGGGAGCTGTTTTTT,CASSSWTVTGELFF
-,TRBV7-9,TRBD1,TRBJ2-3,TGTGCCAGCAGCTCACCCCGTGGGGACAGGTACACAGATACGCAGTATTTT,CASSSPRGDRYTDTQYF
-,TRBV6-5,-,TRBJ2-5,TGTGCCAGCAGTCGGGACGTATTTCGATCAGAGCCCCAGTACTTC,CASSRDVFRSEPQYF
-,TRBV10-2,TRBD2,TRBJ2-7,TGCGCCAGCAGTGTGGTACTAGCGGGGATTAACGAGCAGTACTTC,CASSVVLAGINEQYF
few,TRBV5-1,-,TRBJ1-2,TGCGCCAGCAGCTTGGAGGGGGGCGCACAGGGCTACACCTTC,CASSLEGGAQGYTF